This T cell receptor (beta chain) was captured in a study of T cell responses to AZD1222 COVID-19 vaccine. The CDR3 is 15 residues long. V was cut by 2 bases and J by 2 bases, with 12 bases left in between. Germline V gene lookup returns CDR1 MNHEY and CDR2 SVGAGI. The repertoire was sequenced with immunoSEQ multiplex PCR; TCRdb's copy has only in-frame clones and lacks some. There are 150,000 to 200,000 clones in the sample; around nine tenths occur only once, and approximately 0.5% lies in the top ten. Findings of the study overall: Repertoires were collected only later (after the peak T cell response had occurred).

In this sample, this clone turned up a few times. Its antigen is unknown. The chain employs TRBV6-5 and TRBJ1-2, with a tentative D call TRBD1 (5 bases). This TCR derives from an adult in good health. The sample in question was peripheral blood, obtained on day 0 of AZD1222 vaccination. CDR3 protein: CASSYGMGPNYGYTF. CDR3 sequence (DNA): TGTGCCAGCAGTTACGGTATGGGGCCCAACTATGGCTACACCTTC.